The present TCR beta chain was sequenced within a study of CD4 and CD8 cells across lung adenocarcinoma regions. Localized lung adenocarcinoma, a non-small cell lung cancer, affected the donors. TCRdb reanalysed the PCR reads using MiXCR and keeps one entry per CDR3 protein. Here the sample spans tens of thousands of distinct CDR3 sequences, roughly half being singletons. The CDR3 length is 15 residues. Per germline, CDR1 WSHSY and CDR2 SAAADI. Losses at the gene ends were 6 bases for V and 0 bases for J; bases not matched to a gene: 0. This clonotype came up many times. J is TRBJ2-3 and V is TRBV10-2; 13 bases map to TRBD2. The TCR originated in a male donor with lung adenocarcinoma. The CD4 and CD8 labels of this study may be unreliable. Sequencing used CD8+ T cells from the center of a lung tumor. CDR3 sequence: CASRLAGGSTDTQYF. In nucleotides, the CDR3 is TGCGCCAGCAGACTAGCGGGAGGGAGCACAGATACGCAGTATTTT.